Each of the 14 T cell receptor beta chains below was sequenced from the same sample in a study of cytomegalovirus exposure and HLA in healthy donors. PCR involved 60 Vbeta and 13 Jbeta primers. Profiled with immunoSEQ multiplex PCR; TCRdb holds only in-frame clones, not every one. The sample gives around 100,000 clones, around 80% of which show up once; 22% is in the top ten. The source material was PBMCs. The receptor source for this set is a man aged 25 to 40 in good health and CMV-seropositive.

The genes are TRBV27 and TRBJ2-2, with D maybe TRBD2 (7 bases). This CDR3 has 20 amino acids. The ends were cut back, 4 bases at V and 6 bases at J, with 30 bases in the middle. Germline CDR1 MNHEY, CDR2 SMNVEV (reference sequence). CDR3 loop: CASSSPSPRRGPRGAGELFF. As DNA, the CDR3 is TGTGCCAGCAGTTCCCCTTCTCCCCGGCGGGGGCCCCGGGGAGCCGGGGAGCTGTTTTTT.

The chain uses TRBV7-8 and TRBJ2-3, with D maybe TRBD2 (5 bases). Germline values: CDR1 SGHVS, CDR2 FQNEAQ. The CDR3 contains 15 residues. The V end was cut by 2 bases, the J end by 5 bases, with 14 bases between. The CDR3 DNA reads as TGTGCCAGCAGCTTAAGTCCGCTAGCCAGAGATACGCAGTATTTT. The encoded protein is CASSLSPLARDTQYF.

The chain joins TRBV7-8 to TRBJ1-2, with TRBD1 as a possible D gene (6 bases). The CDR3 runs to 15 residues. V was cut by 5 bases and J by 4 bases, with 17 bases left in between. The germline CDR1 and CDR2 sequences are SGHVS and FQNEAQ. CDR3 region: CASSNRPGGSYGYTF. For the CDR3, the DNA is TGTGCCAGCAGCAACCGGCCGGGGGGCAGCTATGGCTACACCTTC.

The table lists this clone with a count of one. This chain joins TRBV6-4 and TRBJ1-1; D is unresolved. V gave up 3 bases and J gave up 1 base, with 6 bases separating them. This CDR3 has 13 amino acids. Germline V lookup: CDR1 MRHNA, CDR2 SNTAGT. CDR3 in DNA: TGTGCCAGCAGTGAACAGAGGAACACTGAAGCTTTCTTT. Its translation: CASSEQRNTEAFF.

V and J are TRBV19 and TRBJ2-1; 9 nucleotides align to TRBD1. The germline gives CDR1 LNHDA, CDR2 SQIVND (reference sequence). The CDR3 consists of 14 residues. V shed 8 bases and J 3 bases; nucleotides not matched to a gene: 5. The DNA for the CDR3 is TGTGCCAGTTCAAACAGGGGGCGCTACAATGAGCAGTTCTTC. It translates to CASSNRGRYNEQFF.

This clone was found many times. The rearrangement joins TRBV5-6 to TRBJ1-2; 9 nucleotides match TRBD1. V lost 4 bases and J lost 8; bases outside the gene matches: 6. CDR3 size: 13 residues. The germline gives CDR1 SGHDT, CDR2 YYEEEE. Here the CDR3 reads CASSQQGAWGYTF. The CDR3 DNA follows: TGTGCCAGCAGCCAACAGGGGGCTTGGGGCTACACCTTC. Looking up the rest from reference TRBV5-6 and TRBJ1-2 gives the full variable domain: DAGVTQSPTHLIKTRGQQVTLRCSPKSGHDTVSWYQQALGQGPQFIFQYYEEEERQRGNFPDRFSGHQFPNYSSELNVNALLLGDSALYLCASSQQGAWGYTFGSGTRLTVV.

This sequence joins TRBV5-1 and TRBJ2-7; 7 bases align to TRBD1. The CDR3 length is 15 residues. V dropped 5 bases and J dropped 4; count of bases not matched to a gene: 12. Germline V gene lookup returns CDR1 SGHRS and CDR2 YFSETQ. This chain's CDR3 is CASSLMGQKPYEQYF. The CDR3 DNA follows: TGCGCCAGCAGTTTAATGGGACAGAAGCCATACGAGCAGTACTTC.

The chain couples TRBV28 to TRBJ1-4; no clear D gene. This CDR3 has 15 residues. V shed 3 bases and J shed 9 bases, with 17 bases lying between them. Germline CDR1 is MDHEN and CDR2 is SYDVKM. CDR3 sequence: CASSFRWRSGQKLFF. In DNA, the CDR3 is TGTGCCAGCAGTTTTCGGTGGAGGAGTGGGCAAAAACTGTTTTTT. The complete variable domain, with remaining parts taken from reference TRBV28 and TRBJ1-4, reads DVKVTQSSRYLVKRTGEKVFLECVQDMDHENMFWYRQDPGLGLRLIYFSYDVKMKEKGDIPEGYSVSREKKERFSLILESASTNQTSMYLCASSFRWRSGQKLFFGSGTQLSVL.

The CDR3 region has the DNA TGTGCCTGGACCGAGGGGGTGAGCAATCAGCCCCAGCATTTT. This encodes CAWTEGVSNQPQHF. The V gene is TRBV30, the J gene TRBJ1-5, with D possibly TRBD1 on 6 matching bases. This CDR3 has 14 amino acids. With 4 bases removed from V and 1 base from J, the gap between germline ends came to 11 bases. The germline CDR1 and CDR2 sequences are GTSNPN and SVGIG (reference sequence).

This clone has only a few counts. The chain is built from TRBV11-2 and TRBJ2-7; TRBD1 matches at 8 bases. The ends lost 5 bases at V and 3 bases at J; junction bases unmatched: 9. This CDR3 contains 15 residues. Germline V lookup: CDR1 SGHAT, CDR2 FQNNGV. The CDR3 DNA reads TGTGCCAGCAGCCCCGACAGGGGAATATTCTACGAGCAGTACTTC. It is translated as CASSPDRGIFYEQYF.

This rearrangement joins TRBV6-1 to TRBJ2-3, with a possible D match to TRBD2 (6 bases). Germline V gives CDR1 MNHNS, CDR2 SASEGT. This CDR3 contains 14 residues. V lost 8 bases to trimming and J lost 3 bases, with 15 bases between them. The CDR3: CASFFGGWTDTQYF. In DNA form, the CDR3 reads TGTGCCAGCTTCTTTGGGGGGTGGACAGATACGCAGTATTTT.

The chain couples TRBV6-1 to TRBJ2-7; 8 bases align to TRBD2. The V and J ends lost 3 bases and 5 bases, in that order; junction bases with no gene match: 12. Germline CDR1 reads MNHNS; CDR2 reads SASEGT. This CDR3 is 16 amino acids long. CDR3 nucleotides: TGTGCCAGCAGTGACTTAGCGGGGATGGGCGGTGACGAGCAGTACGTC. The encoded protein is CASSDLAGMGGDEQYV.

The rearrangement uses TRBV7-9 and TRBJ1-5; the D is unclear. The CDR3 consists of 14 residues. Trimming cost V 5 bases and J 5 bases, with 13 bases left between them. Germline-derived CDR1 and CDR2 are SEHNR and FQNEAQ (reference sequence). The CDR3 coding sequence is TGTGCCAGCAGCCTAGGCCAGGCCGATCAGCCCCAGCATTTT. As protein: CASSLGQADQPQHF.

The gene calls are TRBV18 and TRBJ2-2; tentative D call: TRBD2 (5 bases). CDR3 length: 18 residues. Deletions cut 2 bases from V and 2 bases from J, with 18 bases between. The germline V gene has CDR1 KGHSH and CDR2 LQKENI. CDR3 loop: CASSPGQTITINTGELFF. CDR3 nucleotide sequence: TGTGCCAGCTCACCAGGTCAGACTATCACGATAAACACCGGGGAGCTGTTTTTT.